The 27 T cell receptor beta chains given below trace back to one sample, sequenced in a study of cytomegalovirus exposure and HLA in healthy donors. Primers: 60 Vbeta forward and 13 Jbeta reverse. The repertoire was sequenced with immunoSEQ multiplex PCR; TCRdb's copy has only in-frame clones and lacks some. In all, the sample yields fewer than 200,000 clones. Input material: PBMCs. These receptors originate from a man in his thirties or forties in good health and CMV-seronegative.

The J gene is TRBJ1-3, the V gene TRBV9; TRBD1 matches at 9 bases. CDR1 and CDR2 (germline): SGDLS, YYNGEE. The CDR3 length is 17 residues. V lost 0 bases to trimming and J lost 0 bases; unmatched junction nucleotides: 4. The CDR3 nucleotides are TGTGCCAGCAGCGTAGAGGGACAGGGTAACTCTGGAAACACCATATATTTT. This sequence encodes CASSVEGQGNSGNTIYF.

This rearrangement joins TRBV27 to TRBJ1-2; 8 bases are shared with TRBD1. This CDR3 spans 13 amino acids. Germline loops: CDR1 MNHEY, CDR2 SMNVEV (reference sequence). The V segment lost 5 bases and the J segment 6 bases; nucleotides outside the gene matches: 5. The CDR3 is CASSLQGADGYTF. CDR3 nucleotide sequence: TGTGCCAGCAGTCTCCAGGGGGCCGATGGCTACACCTTC.

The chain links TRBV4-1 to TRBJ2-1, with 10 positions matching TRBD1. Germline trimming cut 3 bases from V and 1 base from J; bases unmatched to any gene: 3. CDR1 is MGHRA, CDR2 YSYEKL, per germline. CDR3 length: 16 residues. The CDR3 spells CASSQMGQGSYNEQFF. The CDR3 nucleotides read TGCGCCAGCAGCCAGATGGGACAGGGGTCCTACAATGAGCAGTTCTTC.

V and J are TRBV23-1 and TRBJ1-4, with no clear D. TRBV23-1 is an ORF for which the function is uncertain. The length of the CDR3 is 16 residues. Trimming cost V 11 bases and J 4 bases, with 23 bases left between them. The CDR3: CARYWEEYRGNEKLFF. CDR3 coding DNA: TGCGCCCGGTACTGGGAGGAGTACCGGGGTAATGAAAAACTGTTTTTT.

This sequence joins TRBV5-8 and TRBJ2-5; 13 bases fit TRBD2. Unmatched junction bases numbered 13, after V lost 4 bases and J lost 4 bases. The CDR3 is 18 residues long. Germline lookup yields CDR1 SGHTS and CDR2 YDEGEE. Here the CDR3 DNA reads TGTGCCAGCAGCACCGGCGGGACTAGCGGGACATGGGGAGAGACCCAGTACTTC. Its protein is CASSTGGTSGTWGETQYF.

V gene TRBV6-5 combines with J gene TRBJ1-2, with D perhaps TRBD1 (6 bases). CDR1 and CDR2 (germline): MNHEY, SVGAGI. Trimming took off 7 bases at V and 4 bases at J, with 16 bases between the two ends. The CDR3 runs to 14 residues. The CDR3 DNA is TGTGCCAGCACCGACGGGACAACGATCTATGGCTACACCTTC. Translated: CASTDGTTIYGYTF.

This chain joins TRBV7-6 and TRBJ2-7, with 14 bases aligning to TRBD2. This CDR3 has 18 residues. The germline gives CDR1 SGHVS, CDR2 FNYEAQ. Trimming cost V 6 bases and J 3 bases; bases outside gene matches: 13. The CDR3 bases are TGTGCCAGCAGTTCCGGGACTAGCGGGAGAGATTTACGCTACGAGCAGTACTTC. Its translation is CASSSGTSGRDLRYEQYF.

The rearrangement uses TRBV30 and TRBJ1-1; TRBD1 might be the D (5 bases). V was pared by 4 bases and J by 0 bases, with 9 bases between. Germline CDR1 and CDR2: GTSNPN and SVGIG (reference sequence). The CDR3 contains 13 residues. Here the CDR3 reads CAWMGQVNTEAFF. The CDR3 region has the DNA TGTGCCTGGATGGGGCAGGTGAACACTGAAGCTTTCTTT. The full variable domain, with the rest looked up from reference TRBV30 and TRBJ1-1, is SQTIHQWPATLVQPVGSPLSLECTVEGTSNPNLYWYRQAAGRGLQLLFYSVGIGQISSEVPQNLSASRPQDRQFILSSKKLLLSDSGFYLCAWMGQVNTEAFFGQGTRLTVV.

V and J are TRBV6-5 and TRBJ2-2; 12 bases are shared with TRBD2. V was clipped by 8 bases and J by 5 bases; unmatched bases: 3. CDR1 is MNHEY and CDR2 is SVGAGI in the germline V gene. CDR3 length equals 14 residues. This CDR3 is CASHTSGGTGELFF. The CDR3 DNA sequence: TGTGCCAGCCATACTAGCGGGGGGACCGGGGAGCTGTTTTTT.

CDR3 sequence: CASTQGVSEAFF. In DNA form, the CDR3 reads TGTGCCAGTACCCAGGGTGTTAGTGAAGCTTTCTTT. J is TRBJ1-1 and V is TRBV19; perhaps TRBD1 as D (5 bases). CDR3 length: 12 amino acids. Germline CDR1 and CDR2: LNHDA and SQIVND (reference sequence). V lost 7 bases to trimming and J lost 7 bases, with 13 bases between them.

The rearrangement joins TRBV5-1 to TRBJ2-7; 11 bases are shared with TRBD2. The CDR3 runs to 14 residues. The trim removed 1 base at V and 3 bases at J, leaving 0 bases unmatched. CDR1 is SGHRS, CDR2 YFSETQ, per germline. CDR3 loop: CASSLTSGSYEQYF. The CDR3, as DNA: TGCGCCAGCAGCTTGACTAGCGGGAGCTACGAGCAGTACTTC. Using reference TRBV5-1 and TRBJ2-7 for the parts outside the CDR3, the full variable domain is KAGVTQTPRYLIKTRGQQVTLSCSPISGHRSVSWYQQTPGQGLQFLFEYFSETQRNKGNFPGRFSGRQFSNSRSEMNVSTLELGDSALYLCASSLTSGSYEQYFGPGTRLTVT.

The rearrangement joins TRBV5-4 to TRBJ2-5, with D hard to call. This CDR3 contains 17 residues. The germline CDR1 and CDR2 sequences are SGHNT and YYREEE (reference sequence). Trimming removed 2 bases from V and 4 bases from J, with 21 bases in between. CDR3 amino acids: CASSFDSPTQAGETQYF. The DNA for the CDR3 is TGTGCCAGCAGCTTCGATTCCCCTACCCAGGCTGGAGAGACCCAGTACTTC.

CDR3 amino acids: CASREGGPHEQYF. CDR3 nucleotide sequence: TGTGCCAGCAGGGAGGGGGGGCCGCACGAGCAGTACTTC. V is TRBV6-1 and J is TRBJ2-7, with a tentative D call TRBD2 (7 bases). This CDR3 region has 13 residues. Per germline, CDR1 MNHNS and CDR2 SASEGT. The V and J ends lost 6 bases and 5 bases respectively, with 14 bases between them.

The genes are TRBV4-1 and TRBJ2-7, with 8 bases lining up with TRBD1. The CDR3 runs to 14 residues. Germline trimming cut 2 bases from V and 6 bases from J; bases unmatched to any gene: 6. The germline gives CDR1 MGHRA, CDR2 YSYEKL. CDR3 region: CASSQPGTGGEQYF. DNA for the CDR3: TGCGCCAGCAGCCAACCAGGGACAGGTGGCGAGCAGTACTTC.

The DNA for the CDR3 is TGTGCCAGCAGCCGGACAGTTTTCAATCAGCCCCAGCATTTT. Residues: CASSRTVFNQPQHF. The rearrangement links TRBV6-5 to TRBJ1-5, with D tentatively TRBD1 (6 bases). The CDR3 has 14 residues. V lost 6 bases to trimming and J lost 3 bases, with 12 bases between them. Germline V gives CDR1 MNHEY, CDR2 SVGAGI.

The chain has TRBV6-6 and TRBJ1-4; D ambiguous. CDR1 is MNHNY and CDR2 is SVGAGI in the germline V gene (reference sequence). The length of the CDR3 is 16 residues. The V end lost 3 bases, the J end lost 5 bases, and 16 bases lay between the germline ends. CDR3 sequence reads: CASSYRGEGRNEKLFF. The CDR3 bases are TGTGCCAGCAGTTATCGGGGTGAAGGTAGAAATGAAAAACTGTTTTTT.

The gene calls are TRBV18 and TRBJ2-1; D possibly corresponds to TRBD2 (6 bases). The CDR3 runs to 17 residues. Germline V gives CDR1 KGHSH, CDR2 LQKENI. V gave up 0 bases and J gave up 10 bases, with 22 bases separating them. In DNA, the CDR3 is TGTGCCAGCTCACCACCGGCCCGGGAGCCCAAATTGGGGGAGCAGTTCTTC. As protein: CASSPPAREPKLGEQFF.

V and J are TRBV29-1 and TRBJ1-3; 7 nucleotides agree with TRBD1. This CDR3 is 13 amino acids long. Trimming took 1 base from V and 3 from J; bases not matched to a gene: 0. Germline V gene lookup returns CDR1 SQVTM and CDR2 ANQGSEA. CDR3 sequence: CSVEGQGGNTIYF. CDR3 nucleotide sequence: TGCAGCGTTGAAGGACAGGGTGGAAACACCATATATTTT.

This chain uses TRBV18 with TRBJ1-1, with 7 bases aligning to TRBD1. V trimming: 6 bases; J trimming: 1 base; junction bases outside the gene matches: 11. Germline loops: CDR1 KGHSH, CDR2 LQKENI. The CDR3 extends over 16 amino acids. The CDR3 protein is CASSLRQGRANTEAFF. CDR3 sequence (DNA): TGTGCCAGCTCGCTTAGACAGGGTAGAGCGAACACTGAAGCTTTCTTT.

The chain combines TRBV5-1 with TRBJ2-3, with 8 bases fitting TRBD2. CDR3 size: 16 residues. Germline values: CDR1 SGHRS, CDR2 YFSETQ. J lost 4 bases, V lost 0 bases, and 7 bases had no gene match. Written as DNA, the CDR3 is TGCGCCAGCAGCTTGGTTCGGGAGGGCCGTTCAGATACGCAGTATTTT. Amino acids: CASSLVREGRSDTQYF.

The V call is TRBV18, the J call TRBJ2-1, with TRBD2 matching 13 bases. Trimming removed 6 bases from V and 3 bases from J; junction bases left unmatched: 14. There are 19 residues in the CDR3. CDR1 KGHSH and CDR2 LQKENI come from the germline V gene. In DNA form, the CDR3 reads TGTGCCAGCTCCCCTACTAGCGGGGGGGCCTCGATTAGCTACAATGAGCAGTTCTTC. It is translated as CASSPTSGGASISYNEQFF. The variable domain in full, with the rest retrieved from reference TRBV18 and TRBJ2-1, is NAGVMQNPRHLVRRRGQEARLRCSPMKGHSHVYWYRQLPEEGLKFMVYLQKENIIDESGMPKERFSAEFPKEGPSILRIQQVVRGDSAAYFCASSPTSGGASISYNEQFFGPGTRLTVL.

The CDR3 DNA is TGTGCCAGCAGTTCAACCAGGGACGAGCAGTACTTC. Protein product: CASSSTRDEQYF. The V gene is TRBV28, the J gene TRBJ2-7; D might be TRBD1 (5 bases). This CDR3 region has 12 residues. Germline V gives CDR1 MDHEN, CDR2 SYDVKM. V lost 4 bases to trimming and J lost 5 bases, with 9 bases between them.

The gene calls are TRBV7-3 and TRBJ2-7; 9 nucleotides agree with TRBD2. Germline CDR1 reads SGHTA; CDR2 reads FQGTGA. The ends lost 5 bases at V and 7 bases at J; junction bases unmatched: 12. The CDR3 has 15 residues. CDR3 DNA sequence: TGTGCCAGCAGCCTTACAGCGGGAGGCTCCGAGGAGCAGTACTTC. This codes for CASSLTAGGSEEQYF.

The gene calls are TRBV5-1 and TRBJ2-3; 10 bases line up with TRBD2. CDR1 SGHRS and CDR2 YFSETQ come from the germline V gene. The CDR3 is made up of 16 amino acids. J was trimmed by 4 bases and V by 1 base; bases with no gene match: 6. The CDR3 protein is CASSLSTSGIADTQYF. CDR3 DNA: TGCGCCAGCAGCTTGTCCACTAGCGGGATCGCAGATACGCAGTATTTT.

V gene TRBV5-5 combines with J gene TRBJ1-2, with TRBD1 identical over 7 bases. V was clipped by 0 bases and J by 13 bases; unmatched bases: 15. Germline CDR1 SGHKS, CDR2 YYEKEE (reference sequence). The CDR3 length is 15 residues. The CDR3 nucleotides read TGTGCCAGCAGCTTGGATTCAGGACAGGTCCCAATCGGCACCTTC. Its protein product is CASSLDSGQVPIGTF.

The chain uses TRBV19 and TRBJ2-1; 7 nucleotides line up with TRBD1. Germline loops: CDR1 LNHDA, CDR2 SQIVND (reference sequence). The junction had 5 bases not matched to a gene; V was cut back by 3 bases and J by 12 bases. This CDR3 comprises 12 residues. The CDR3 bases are TGTGCCAGTAGTATTCTGGGACAGTCGCAGTTCTTC. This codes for CASSILGQSQFF.

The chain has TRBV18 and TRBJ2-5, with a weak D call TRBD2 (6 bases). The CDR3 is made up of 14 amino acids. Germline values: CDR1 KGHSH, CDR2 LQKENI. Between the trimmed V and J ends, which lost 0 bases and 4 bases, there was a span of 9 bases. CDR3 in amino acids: CASSPPSGIETQYF. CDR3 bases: TGTGCCAGCTCACCACCTAGCGGCATAGAGACCCAGTACTTC.